The entry below describes one TCR beta chain. This sample is part of a study of blood T cell repertoires in COVID-19. Produced via immunoSEQ multiplex PCR; TCRdb's table is partial and in-frame only. The sample consists of 25,000 to 35,000 clones, roughly nine tenths of them appearing once. The CDR3 is made up of 15 amino acids. V was shortened by 2 bases and J by 2 bases, with 13 bases between the two germline ends. Germline V lookup: CDR1 LNHDA, CDR2 SQIVND (reference sequence). Sequenced input: peripheral blood. The receptor was derived from a man aged 45 to 65 with active COVID-19. The rearrangement uses TRBV19 and TRBJ2-7; weak D call: TRBD2 (5 bases). The CDR3 sequence is CASSITDYATYEQYF. CDR3 in DNA: TGTGCCAGTAGTATAACCGACTACGCAACCTACGAGCAGTACTTC.